This TCR beta chain appears in the sequencing data of a study of T cell changes during pregnancy in multiple sclerosis. From germline, CDR1 is MDHEN and CDR2 SYDVKM. The germline V and J ends were trimmed by 1 base and 6 bases, with 9 bases remaining between them. The CDR3 contains 14 residues. The repertoire was sequenced with immunoSEQ multiplex PCR; TCRdb's copy has only in-frame clones and lacks some. The sample has around 78,000 clones, 90% to 95% seen once; the top ten hold approximately 0.71%. The sample in question was peripheral blood, obtained in the third trimester of pregnancy. This receptor was taken from a female donor in good health, enrolled as a control in a pregnancy study. The V gene is TRBV28, the J gene TRBJ1-4; the D is unclear. The CDR3 spells CASSLLGEDEKLFF. The CDR3 bases are TGTGCCAGCAGTTTATTAGGAGAAGATGAAAAACTGTTTTTT.